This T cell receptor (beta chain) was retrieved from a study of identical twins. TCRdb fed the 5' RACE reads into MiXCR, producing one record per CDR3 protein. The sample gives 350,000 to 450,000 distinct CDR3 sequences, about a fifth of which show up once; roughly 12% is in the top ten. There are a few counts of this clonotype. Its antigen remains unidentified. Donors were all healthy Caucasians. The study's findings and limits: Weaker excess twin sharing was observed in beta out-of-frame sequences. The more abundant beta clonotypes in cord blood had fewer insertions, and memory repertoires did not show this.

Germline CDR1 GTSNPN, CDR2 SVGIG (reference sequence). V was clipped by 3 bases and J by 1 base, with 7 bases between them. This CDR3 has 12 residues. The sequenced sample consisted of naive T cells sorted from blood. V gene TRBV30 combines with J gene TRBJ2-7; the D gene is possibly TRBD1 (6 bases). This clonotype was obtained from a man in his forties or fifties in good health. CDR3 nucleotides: TGTGCCTGGAGCAGGGGTTCCTACGAGCAGTACTTC. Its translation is CAWSRGSYEQYF.